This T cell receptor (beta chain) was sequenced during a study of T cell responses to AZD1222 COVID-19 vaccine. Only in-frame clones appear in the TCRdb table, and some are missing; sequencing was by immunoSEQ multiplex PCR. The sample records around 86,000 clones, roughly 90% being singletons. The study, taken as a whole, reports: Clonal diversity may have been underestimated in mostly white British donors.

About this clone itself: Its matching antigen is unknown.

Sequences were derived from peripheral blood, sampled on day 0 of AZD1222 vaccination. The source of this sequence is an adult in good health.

CDR3 DNA sequence: TGCGCCAGCAGCCAAGGAGGGGCCCAGTTGGAGACCCAGTACTTC. Translating it yields CASSQGGAQLETQYF. The chain uses TRBV4-3 and TRBJ2-5; the D call may be TRBD1 or TRBD2 (5 bases each). Trimming stripped 1 base from V and 5 bases from J, with 14 bases between. The CDR3 length is 15 residues. Germline loops: CDR1 LGHNA, CDR2 YSLEER.